This TCR beta chain emerged from a study of T cells in Graves' hyperthyroidism and ophthalmopathy. CDR3 length: 15 amino acids. Deletions cut 1 base from V and 4 bases from J, with 11 bases between. Germline assignment: CDR1 ENHRY and CDR2 SYGVKD. Broader study findings: Blood also carried most thyroid clonotypes expanded above 0.001. A model built on 13 V-J features separated ophthalmopathy from stable hyperthyroidism.

Details on this clonotype: Its matching antigen is unknown.

RNA transcripts yielded amplified TCR beta CDR3 regions. Researchers ran a first-round RT-PCR on the TCR CDR3 using the HTBI primer set. Each CDR3 protein gets one entry after TCRdb re-called the multiplex PCR reads with MiXCR. This sample has under 450,000 distinct CDR3 sequences, with 15% to 19% found just once. Diagnoses were established using clinical symptoms, serum thyroxine and TRAb, thyroid ultrasound and orbital computed tomography. The receptor was derived from a woman aged 18 to 35 with Graves' hyperthyroidism. The chain couples TRBV10-3 to TRBJ2-1, with TRBD2 as a possible D gene (5 bases). The sequencing sample was made of blood. In DNA, the CDR3 is TGTGCCATCAGTGAGTATCGGACTGAGTACAATGAGCAGTTCTTC. Protein sequence: CAISEYRTEYNEQFF.